This TCR beta chain was captured by sequencing in a study of shared T cell receptors in the human thymus. V was clipped by 4 bases and J by 5 bases; unmatched bases: 13. This CDR3 spans 17 amino acids. Per germline, CDR1 MGHRA and CDR2 YSYEKL. Clones were sequenced by immunoSEQ multiplex PCR, and TCRdb holds only the in-frame ones, with some missing. The sample records roughly 560,000 clones, around 82% being singletons. A further study also used this sample, focusing on human thymus T cells. That report adds: The people who donated were healthy Finnish babies having corrective surgery for congenital heart defects. Resections removed during corrective heart surgery provided the thymus tissue used. Related studies noted strongly shared thymic repertoires across unrelated people.

The chain has TRBV4-1 and TRBJ1-5; 8 bases fit TRBD1. Sample: thymocytes. This TCR was sampled from a boy under two years old with a congenital heart defect. CDR3 residues: CASSRQQGGVLHQPQHF. The CDR3 coding sequence is TGCGCCAGCAGCCGCCAACAGGGGGGAGTTTTGCATCAGCCCCAGCATTTT.